Sequencing of this TCR beta chain was carried out in a study of T cell repertoires in cytomegalovirus infection. Study context: CMV infection and matching HLA type were both indicated by public TCR beta signatures. Study-wide results and caveats: HLA-C-restricted CMV clonotypes gave the most frequent clonotype in two of eight donors. Summed frequency of public TCR beta families distinguished CMV carriers with the relevant HLA.

V lost 4 bases and J lost 4; bases outside the gene matches: 4. The CDR3 consists of 13 residues. Germline loops: CDR1 SGHNT, CDR2 YYREEE (reference sequence). This clonotype was found once. Its antigen is unknown. TCRdb redid the calling of the reads with MiXCR, one entry per CDR3 protein. The sample holds fewer than 250,000 distinct CDR3 sequences; more than 9% are singletons and the top ten take around 1.6%. Material for sequencing was PBMCs. The receptor comes from a human donor in good health (CMV status not recorded). Some clones in this sample may be carry-over from other donors' samples. The chain joins TRBV5-4 to TRBJ2-5; 7 bases are shared with TRBD1. The CDR3 protein is CASSRQGTETQYF. CDR3 coding DNA: TGTGCCAGCAGCCGACAGGGCACAGAGACCCAGTACTTC.